This entry concerns a single T cell receptor beta chain. Its matching antigen is unknown. The data were obtained in a study of graft-versus-host responses after intestinal transplantation. Overall study: Multivisceral, liver-intestinal, or isolated intestinal grafts went to recipients.

The method was immunoSEQ multiplex PCR; TCRdb's version includes in-frame clones alone and lacks a portion of them. The repertoire includes 90,000 to 150,000 clones, around 93% of them detected once, and around 0.12% sits in the top ten. This specimen consisted of unstimulated CD4+ T cells sorted from spleen or lymph node cells, obtained before intestinal transplant. The receptor was derived from a human donor who received an intestinal transplant.

The CDR3 sequence is CASSFLIGSVALRAGELFF. CDR3 nucleotide sequence: TGTGCCAGCAGCTTCCTTATCGGGAGCGTAGCCTTAAGGGCCGGGGAGCTGTTTTTT. The J gene is TRBJ2-2, the V gene TRBV7-9; D is possibly TRBD2 (6 bases). The CDR3 spans 19 residues. V lost 3 bases and J 6 bases, leaving 26 bases between the germline ends. CDR1 is SEHNR and CDR2 is FQNEAQ in the germline V gene (reference sequence).